This TCR beta chain stems from a study of T cells in Graves' hyperthyroidism and ophthalmopathy. The sample holds a few counts of this clonotype. CDR1 is DFQATT and CDR2 is SNEGSKA in the germline V gene (reference sequence). Trimming took off 0 bases at V and 8 bases at J, with 10 bases between the two ends. The CDR3 is made up of 13 amino acids. When ophthalmopathy did not progress within 18 months, Graves' hyperthyroidism was considered stable. Patients were aged 18 to 65, had disease duration under 2 months, and had newly diagnosed hyperthyroidism. The source material, RNA transcripts, was used to amplify TCR beta CDR3 regions. In the first-round RT-PCR of the TCR CDR3, the HTBI primer set was used. MiXCR was run by TCRdb on the multiplex PCR reads, yielding one entry per CDR3 protein. The data hold around 520,000 distinct CDR3 sequences, with 14% observed a single time.

The genes are TRBV20-1 and TRBJ1-4; D is unclear. The sequence was obtained from a woman in her thirties or forties with Graves' hyperthyroidism. The specimen was blood. CDR3 sequence: CSARDLIKEKLFF. The CDR3 DNA reads as TGCAGTGCTAGAGATCTTATTAAGGAAAAACTGTTTTTT.